This TCR beta chain was profiled in a study of blood T cells in healthy people across ages. Study at large: With template switching, about one barcoded beta molecule was captured per two T cells.

Primers used in a second PCR of roughly 7 to 12 cycles were a sample-barcoded 5' primer and a J-beta primer mix. Each cDNA molecule was tagged by a template-switch adaptor that had 12 random nucleotides. TCRdb analysed the 5' RACE reads with MiXCR anew, one entry per CDR3 protein. The sample holds 1.8 million or so distinct CDR3 sequences, 30% to 40% seen once. The draw of peripheral blood yielded roughly 10 milliliters from each donor. To note about this clonotype: At one end the junction does not follow the germline gene, possibly because of a read error.

Sequenced: blood. The sequence came from a human donor in good health.

CDR3 region: CSARDGAGGSTYKEQFF. The CDR3 nucleotides read TGCAGTGCTAGAGATGGCGCGGGGGGCTCAACTTACAAGGAGCAGTTCTTC. This chain uses TRBV20-1 with TRBJ2-1; 8 bases line up with TRBD2. Germline assignment: CDR1 DFQATT and CDR2 SNEGSKA (reference sequence). This CDR3 region has 17 residues.